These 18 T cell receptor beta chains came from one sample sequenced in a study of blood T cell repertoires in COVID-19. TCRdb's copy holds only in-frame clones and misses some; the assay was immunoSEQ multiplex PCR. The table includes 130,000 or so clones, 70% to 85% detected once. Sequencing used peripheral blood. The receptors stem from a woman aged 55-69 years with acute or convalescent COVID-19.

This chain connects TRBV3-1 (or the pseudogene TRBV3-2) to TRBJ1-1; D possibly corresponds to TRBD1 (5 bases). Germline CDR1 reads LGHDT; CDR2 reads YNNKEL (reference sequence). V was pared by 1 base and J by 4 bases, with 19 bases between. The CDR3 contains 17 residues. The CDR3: CASSQGVIGAGRTEAFF. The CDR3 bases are TGTGCCAGCAGCCAAGGGGTGATAGGGGCAGGGCGCACTGAAGCTTTCTTT.

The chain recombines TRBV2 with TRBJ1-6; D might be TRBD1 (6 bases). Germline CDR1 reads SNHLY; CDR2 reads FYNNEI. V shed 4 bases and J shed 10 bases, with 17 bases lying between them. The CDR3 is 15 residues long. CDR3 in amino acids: CASSGGRGFGSPLHF. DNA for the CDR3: TGTGCCAGCAGTGGGGGGCGGGGGTTCGGCTCACCCCTCCACTTT.

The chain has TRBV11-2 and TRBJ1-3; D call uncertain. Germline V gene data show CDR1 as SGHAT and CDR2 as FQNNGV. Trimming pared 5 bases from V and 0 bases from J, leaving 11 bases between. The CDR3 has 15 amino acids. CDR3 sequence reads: CASSPRALSGNTIYF. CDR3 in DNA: TGTGCCAGCAGCCCACGCGCTCTCTCTGGAAACACCATATATTTT. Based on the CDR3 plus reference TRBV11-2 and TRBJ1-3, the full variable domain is EAGVAQSPRYKIIEKRQSVAFWCNPISGHATLYWYQQILGQGPKLLIQFQNNGVVDDSQLPKDRFSAERLKGVDSTLKIQPAKLEDSAVYLCASSPRALSGNTIYFGEGSWLTVV.

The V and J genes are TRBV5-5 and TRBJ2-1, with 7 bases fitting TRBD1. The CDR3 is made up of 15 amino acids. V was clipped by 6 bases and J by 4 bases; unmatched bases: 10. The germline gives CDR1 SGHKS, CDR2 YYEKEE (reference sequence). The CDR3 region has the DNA TGTGCCAGCACCGTGACAGGGCGCCGATACAATGAGCAGTTCTTC. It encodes CASTVTGRRYNEQFF.

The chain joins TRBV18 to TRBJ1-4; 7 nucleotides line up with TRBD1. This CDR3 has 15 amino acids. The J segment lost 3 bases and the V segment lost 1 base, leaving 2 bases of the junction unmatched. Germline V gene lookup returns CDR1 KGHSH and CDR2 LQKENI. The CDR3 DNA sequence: TGTGCCAGCTCACCACGGACAGGTTCTAATGAAAAACTGTTTTTT. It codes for CASSPRTGSNEKLFF.

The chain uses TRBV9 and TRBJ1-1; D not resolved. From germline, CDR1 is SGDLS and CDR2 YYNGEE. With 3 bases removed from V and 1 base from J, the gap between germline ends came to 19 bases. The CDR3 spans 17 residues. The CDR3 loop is CASSGSGPHRGNTEAFF. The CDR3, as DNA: TGTGCCAGCAGCGGTTCGGGCCCCCATCGGGGGAACACTGAAGCTTTCTTT.

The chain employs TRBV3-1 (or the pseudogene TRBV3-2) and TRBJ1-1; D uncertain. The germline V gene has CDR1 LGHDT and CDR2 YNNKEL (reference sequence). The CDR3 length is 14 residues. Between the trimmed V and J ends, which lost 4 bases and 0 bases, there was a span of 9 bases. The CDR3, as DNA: TGTGCCAGCAGCCCACCTGGCATGAACACTGAAGCTTTCTTT. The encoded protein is CASSPPGMNTEAFF.

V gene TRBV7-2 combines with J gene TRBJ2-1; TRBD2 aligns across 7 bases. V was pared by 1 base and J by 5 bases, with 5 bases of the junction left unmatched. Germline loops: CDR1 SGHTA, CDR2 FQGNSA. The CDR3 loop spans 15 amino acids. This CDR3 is CASSLGAGTNNEQFF. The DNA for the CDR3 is TGTGCCAGCAGCTTAGGAGCGGGGACTAACAATGAGCAGTTCTTC.

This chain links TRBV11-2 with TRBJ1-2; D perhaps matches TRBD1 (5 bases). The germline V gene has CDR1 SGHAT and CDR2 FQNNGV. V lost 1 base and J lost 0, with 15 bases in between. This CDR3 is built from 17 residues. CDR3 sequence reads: CASSLGQTLIANYGYTF. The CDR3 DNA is TGTGCCAGCAGCTTAGGACAGACACTCATAGCTAACTATGGCTACACCTTC.

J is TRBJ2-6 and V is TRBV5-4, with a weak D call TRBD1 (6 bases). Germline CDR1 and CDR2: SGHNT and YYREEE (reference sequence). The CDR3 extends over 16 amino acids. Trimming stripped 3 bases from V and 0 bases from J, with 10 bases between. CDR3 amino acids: CASSSDSFSGANVLTF. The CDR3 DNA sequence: TGTGCCAGCAGCTCGGACAGTTTCTCTGGGGCCAACGTCCTGACTTTC.

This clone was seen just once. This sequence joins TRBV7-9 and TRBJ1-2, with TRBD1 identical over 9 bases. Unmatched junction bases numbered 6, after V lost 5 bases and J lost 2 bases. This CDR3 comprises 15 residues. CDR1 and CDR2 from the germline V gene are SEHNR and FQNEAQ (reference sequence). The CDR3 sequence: CASSPNRGPNYGYTF. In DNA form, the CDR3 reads TGTGCCAGCAGCCCGAACAGGGGGCCCAACTATGGCTACACCTTC.

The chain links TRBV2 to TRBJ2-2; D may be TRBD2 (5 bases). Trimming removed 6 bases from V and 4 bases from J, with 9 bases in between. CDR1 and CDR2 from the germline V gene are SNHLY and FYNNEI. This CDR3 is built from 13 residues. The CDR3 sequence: CASSLALTGELFF. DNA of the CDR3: TGTGCCAGCAGCCTAGCACTCACCGGGGAGCTGTTTTTT.

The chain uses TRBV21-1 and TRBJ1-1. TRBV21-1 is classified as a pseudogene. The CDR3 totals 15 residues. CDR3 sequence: CASNSRRETDTEAFF. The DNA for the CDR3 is TGTGCCAGCAATTCACGACGGGAGACCGACACTGAAGCTTTCTTT.

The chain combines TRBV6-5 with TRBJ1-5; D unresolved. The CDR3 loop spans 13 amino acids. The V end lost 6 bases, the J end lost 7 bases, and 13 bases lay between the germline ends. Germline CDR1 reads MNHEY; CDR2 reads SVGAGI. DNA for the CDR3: TGTGCCAGCAGGCCCGCCCAGTGGCAGCCCCAGCATTTT. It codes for CASRPAQWQPQHF.

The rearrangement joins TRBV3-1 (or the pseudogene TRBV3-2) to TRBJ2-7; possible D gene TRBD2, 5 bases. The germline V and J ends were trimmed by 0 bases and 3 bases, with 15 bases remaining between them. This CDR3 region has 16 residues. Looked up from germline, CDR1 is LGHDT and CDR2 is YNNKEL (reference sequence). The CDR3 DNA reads TGTGCCAGCAGCCAAGAAGGAGGACCGACCCTCTACGAGCAGTACTTC. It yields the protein CASSQEGGPTLYEQYF.

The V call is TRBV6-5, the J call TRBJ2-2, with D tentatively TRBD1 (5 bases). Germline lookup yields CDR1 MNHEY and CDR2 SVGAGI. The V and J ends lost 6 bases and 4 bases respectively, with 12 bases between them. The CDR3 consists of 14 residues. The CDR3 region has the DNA TGTGCCAGCAGGGCAGGGATTATCACCGGGGAGCTGTTTTTT. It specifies CASRAGIITGELFF.

CDR3 DNA sequence: TGTGCCAGCAGCTCAAATGAAAAACTGTTTTTT. Translated, it gives CASSSNEKLFF. The gene calls are TRBV5-6 and TRBJ1-4, with D unclear. The CDR3 consists of 11 residues. Germline V CDR1 and CDR2: SGHDT, YYEEEE. The V gene lost 3 bases and the J gene lost 5 bases, with 2 bases spanning the gap.

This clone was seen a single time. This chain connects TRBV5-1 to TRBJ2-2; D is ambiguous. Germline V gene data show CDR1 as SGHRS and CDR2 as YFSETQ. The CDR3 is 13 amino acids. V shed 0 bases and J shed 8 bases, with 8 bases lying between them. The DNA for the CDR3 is TGCGCCAGCAGCTTGGGGCCGGAGGGGGAGCTGTTTTTT. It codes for CASSLGPEGELFF.